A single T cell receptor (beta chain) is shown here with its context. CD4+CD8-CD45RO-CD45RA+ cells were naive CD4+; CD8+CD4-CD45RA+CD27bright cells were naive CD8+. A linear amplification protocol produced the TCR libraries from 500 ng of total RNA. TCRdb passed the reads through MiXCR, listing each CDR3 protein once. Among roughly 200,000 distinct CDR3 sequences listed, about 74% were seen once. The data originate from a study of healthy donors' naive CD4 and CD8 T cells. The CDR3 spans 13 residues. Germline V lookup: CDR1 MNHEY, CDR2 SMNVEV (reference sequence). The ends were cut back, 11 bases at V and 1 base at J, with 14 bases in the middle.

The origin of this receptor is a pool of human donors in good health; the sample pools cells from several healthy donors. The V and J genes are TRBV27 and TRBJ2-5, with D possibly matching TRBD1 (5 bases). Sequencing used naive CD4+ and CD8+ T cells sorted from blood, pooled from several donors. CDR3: CAGANRTQETQYF. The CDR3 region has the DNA TGTGCCGGCGCTAACAGGACCCAAGAGACCCAGTACTTC.